These 12 T cell receptor beta chains share one sample of origin, sequenced in a study of cytomegalovirus exposure and HLA in healthy donors. The data were produced by immunoSEQ multiplex PCR, yet TCRdb's version contains in-frame clones alone and is incomplete. The sample includes about 56,000 clones, 85% to 95% of them seen just once. The sample consisted of PBMCs. Receptors originate from a man aged 18 to 29 in good health and CMV-seronegative.

A few counts support this clone. V gene TRBV4-1 combines with J gene TRBJ2-7, with TRBD2 identical over 8 bases. The V and J ends lost 1 base and 4 bases, in that order; junction bases with no gene match: 6. Germline V gene lookup returns CDR1 MGHRA and CDR2 YSYEKL. The CDR3 is made up of 15 amino acids. The CDR3 nucleotides read TGCGCCAGCAGCCAAGGGCAAGCGGGAGAGTACGAGCAGTACTTC. Protein: CASSQGQAGEYEQYF.

This clone was found once. The chain combines TRBV9 with TRBJ2-7, with D unclear. The germline V gene has CDR1 SGDLS and CDR2 YYNGEE. V gave up 4 bases and J gave up 2 bases, with 13 bases separating them. The CDR3 has 14 residues. CDR3: CASSSHSQTYEQYF. The CDR3 DNA is TGTGCCAGCAGCTCGCACAGCCAGACCTACGAGCAGTACTTC.

The V and J genes are TRBV19 and TRBJ2-7; tentative D call: TRBD2 (6 bases). Germline CDR1 and CDR2: LNHDA and SQIVND (reference sequence). V was cut by 3 bases and J by 0 bases, with 12 bases left in between. The CDR3 has 15 residues. The CDR3 sequence is CASSIGTSSSYEQYF. The CDR3 DNA reads as TGTGCCAGTAGTATCGGGACTTCGAGCTCCTACGAGCAGTACTTC.

The chain carries TRBV4-1 and TRBJ2-7; D not resolved. CDR1 and CDR2 from the germline V gene are MGHRA and YSYEKL. Deletions cut 1 base from V and 2 bases from J, with 9 bases between. The CDR3 contains 14 residues. For the CDR3, the DNA is TGCGCCAGCAGCCAAGTTATTCGGGCCTACGAGCAGTACTTC. Translating it yields CASSQVIRAYEQYF.

The rearrangement uses TRBV19 and TRBJ1-1, with D possibly matching TRBD1 (6 bases). Germline assignment: CDR1 LNHDA and CDR2 SQIVND (reference sequence). The V and J ends lost 3 bases and 3 bases respectively, with 17 bases between them. The CDR3 contains 16 residues. CDR3 bases: TGTGCCAGTAGTATGTACAGGGCCGAGAGGGACACTGAAGCTTTCTTT. This gives the protein CASSMYRAERDTEAFF.

The genes are TRBV11-2 and TRBJ2-3; 8 bases match TRBD2. J gave up 3 bases and V 2 bases, and 7 bases lay outside the gene matches. Germline CDR1 is SGHAT and CDR2 is FQNNGV. The CDR3 spans 16 residues. The CDR3: CASSLTSSGSTDTQYF. DNA of the CDR3: TGTGCCAGCAGCTTAACGTCCAGCGGGAGTACAGATACGCAGTATTTT.

CDR3 amino acids: CASSQGGGEQFF. The CDR3 DNA sequence: TGCGCCAGCAGCCAAGGGGGGGGTGAGCAGTTCTTC. The chain employs TRBV4-3 and TRBJ2-1; 7 bases are shared with TRBD2. Germline CDR1 LGHNA, CDR2 YSLEER. CDR3 size: 12 residues. V lost 1 base, J lost 9 bases, and 0 bases stayed unmatched.

The rearrangement joins TRBV7-2 to TRBJ1-5; D unresolved. Trimming took off 4 bases at V and 8 bases at J, with 18 bases between the two ends. The germline gives CDR1 SGHTA, CDR2 FQGNSA. The CDR3 length is 15 residues. The CDR3 DNA follows: TGTGCCAGCAGCTCTGACCCGGGAGCGGATAAGCCCCAGCATTTT. It translates to CASSSDPGADKPQHF.

The rearrangement joins TRBV11-2 to TRBJ2-1; TRBD1 matches at 9 bases. Germline V gene data show CDR1 as SGHAT and CDR2 as FQNNGV. This CDR3 comprises 15 residues. Germline trimming cut 4 bases from V and 4 bases from J; bases unmatched to any gene: 5. CDR3 DNA sequence: TGTGCCAGCAGCTCACGGGACAGGGATTACAATGAGCAGTTCTTC. Translating it yields CASSSRDRDYNEQFF. The whole variable domain, filled in from reference TRBV11-2 and TRBJ2-1, reads EAGVAQSPRYKIIEKRQSVAFWCNPISGHATLYWYQQILGQGPKLLIQFQNNGVVDDSQLPKDRFSAERLKGVDSTLKIQPAKLEDSAVYLCASSSRDRDYNEQFFGPGTRLTVL.

This clone appeared a single time. The chain employs TRBV9 and TRBJ1-2; TRBD1 might be the D (6 bases). The CDR3 spans 17 residues. The V and J ends lost 5 bases and 0 bases respectively, with 20 bases between them. Looked up from germline, CDR1 is SGDLS and CDR2 is YYNGEE. CDR3 sequence (DNA): TGTGCCAGCAGTTTAGGACAGCGGCGTTCTTCTAACTATGGCTACACCTTC. This codes for CASSLGQRRSSNYGYTF.

The gene calls are TRBV7-9 and TRBJ2-7; D might be TRBD1 (6 bases). The CDR3 covers 13 residues. In germline, CDR1 is SEHNR, CDR2 FQNEAQ (reference sequence). The V and J ends lost 4 bases and 3 bases respectively, with 10 bases between them. The chain's CDR3 is CASSSDRNYEQYF. The CDR3 nucleotides are TGTGCCAGCAGCTCAGACAGGAACTACGAGCAGTACTTC.

V usage is TRBV20-1 and J usage is TRBJ2-7; D is undetermined. The CDR3 sequence is 11 residues long. CDR1 DFQATT and CDR2 SNEGSKA come from the germline V gene (reference sequence). V lost 6 bases and J lost 3, with 9 bases in between. This chain's CDR3 is CSAELNYEQYF. Here the CDR3 DNA reads TGCAGTGCGGAGCTTAACTACGAGCAGTACTTC.